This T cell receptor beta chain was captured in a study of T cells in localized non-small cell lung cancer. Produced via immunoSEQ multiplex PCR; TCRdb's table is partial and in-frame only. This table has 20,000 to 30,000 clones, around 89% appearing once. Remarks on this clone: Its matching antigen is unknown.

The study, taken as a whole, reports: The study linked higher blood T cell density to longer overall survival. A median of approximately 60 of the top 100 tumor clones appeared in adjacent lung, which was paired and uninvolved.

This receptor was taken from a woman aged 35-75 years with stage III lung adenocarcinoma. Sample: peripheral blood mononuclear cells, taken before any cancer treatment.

CDR3 coding DNA: TGTGCCAGCAGCCCCCGGGGAATCGGCAGTCAAGAGACCCAGTACTTC. Translation: CASSPRGIGSQETQYF. The gene calls are TRBV9 and TRBJ2-5; maybe TRBD2 (5 bases). CDR1 is SGDLS and CDR2 is YYNGEE in the germline V gene. Trimming removed 4 bases at V and 2 bases at J, with 18 bases between. The CDR3 is made up of 16 amino acids.